Below, 23 T cell receptor beta chains from the same sample are listed, as sequenced in a study of T cells expressing NK-cell markers. TCRdb reprocessed the 5' RACE reads, with one entry per CDR3 protein and no DNA. The clone table shows 350,000 to 400,000 distinct CDR3 sequences, with the ten largest holding approximately 11%. What was sequenced was blood T cells: a sorted CD56 or NKG2C T cell subset, CD4+ or CD8+ T cells, or bulk PBMC T cells (not recorded which). The origin of the receptors is a woman aged 45-65 years in good health.

V gene TRBV12-3 or TRBV12-4 combines with J gene TRBJ2-1; TCRdb names TRBD2, which stays unverified in the absence of DNA. The CDR3 is 15 residues long. CDR3 residues: CASSYLAGGQNEQFF.

The V call is TRBV5-1, the J call TRBJ2-5; TCRdb returns TRBD2, unconfirmable since there is no DNA. Germline CDR1 is SGHRS and CDR2 is YFSETQ. The CDR3 sequence is 16 residues long. CDR3 region: CASSLGRLVPSETQYF. Together with reference TRBV5-1 and TRBJ2-5, the CDR3 gives the full variable domain: KAGVTQTPRYLIKTRGQQVTLSCSPISGHRSVSWYQQTPGQGLQFLFEYFSETQRNKGNFPGRFSGRQFSNSRSEMNVSTLELGDSALYLCASSLGRLVPSETQYFGPGTRLLVL.

The chain joins TRBV6-5 to TRBJ2-1; TCRdb picks TRBD1, but there is no DNA to check that call. Germline V gene lookup returns CDR1 MNHEY and CDR2 SVGAGI. The CDR3 consists of 13 residues. This CDR3 is CASRTTGLGEQFF.

V and J are TRBV11-3 and TRBJ2-1; the TCRdb D gene call, TRBD1, has no DNA to confirm it. The CDR3 loop spans 15 amino acids. The germline CDR1 and CDR2 sequences are SGHNT and YENEEA. The CDR3 region is CASSLSPSVYNEQFF.

CDR3 loop: CASSEARDNEQFF. The gene calls are TRBV2 and TRBJ2-1. Germline values: CDR1 SNHLY, CDR2 FYNNEI. The CDR3 has 13 amino acids.

The chain carries TRBV12-3 or TRBV12-4 and TRBJ2-3; TCRdb's assignment of TRBD2 cannot be checked, as there is no DNA. The CDR3 covers 16 residues. CDR3 loop: CASSPPDFLHTDTQYF.

The genes are TRBV30 and TRBJ1-2; the TRBD1 assignment by TCRdb is unverifiable without DNA. The CDR3 covers 14 residues. CDR1 is GTSNPN and CDR2 is SVGIG in the germline V gene (reference sequence). The CDR3 loop reads CAWSVLTLRVGYTF.

The chain joins TRBV28 to TRBJ2-5; TCRdb selects TRBD1, and the lack of DNA leaves this call unchecked. Germline lookup yields CDR1 MDHEN and CDR2 SYDVKM. The CDR3 runs 15 residues. CDR3: CASRGGAPYQETQYF. The full variable domain, with the rest looked up from reference TRBV28 and TRBJ2-5, is DVKVTQSSRYLVKRTGEKVFLECVQDMDHENMFWYRQDPGLGLRLIYFSYDVKMKEKGDIPEGYSVSREKKERFSLILESASTNQTSMYLCASRGGAPYQETQYFGPGTRLLVL.

This chain joins TRBV19 and TRBJ1-5. The CDR3 consists of 14 residues. CDR1 and CDR2 (germline): LNHDA, SQIVND (reference sequence). The chain's CDR3 is CASSMGNSYQPQHF.

CDR3 in amino acids: CASSHPVGYNTGELFF. The chain carries TRBV7-2 and TRBJ2-2. This CDR3 is 16 amino acids long. The germline CDR1 and CDR2 sequences are SGHTA and FQGNSA.

This chain joins TRBV27 and TRBJ1-5; lacking DNA, the TRBD1 call made by TCRdb goes unchecked. This CDR3 region has 14 residues. In germline, CDR1 is MNHEY, CDR2 SMNVEV (reference sequence). The CDR3 is CASSQATGAKAQHF.

V and J are TRBV9 and TRBJ2-7. The CDR3 sequence is 15 residues long. Germline loops: CDR1 SGDLS, CDR2 YYNGEE. The CDR3 loop reads CASSVGSSGQSEQYF. Supplemented by reference TRBV9 and TRBJ2-7, the full variable domain reads DSGVTQTPKHLITATGQRVTLRCSPRSGDLSVYWYQQSLDQGLQFLIQYYNGEERAKGNILERFSAQQFPDLHSELNLSSLELGDSALYFCASSVGSSGQSEQYFGPGTRLTVT.

This chain links TRBV10-2 with TRBJ1-4. CDR1 and CDR2 from the germline V gene are WSHSY and SAAADI. This CDR3 is 12 amino acids long. The CDR3 reads CASSGFDEKLFF.

The gene calls are TRBV2 and TRBJ2-5; TCRdb's D gene call, TRBD1, goes unchecked for lack of DNA. The CDR3 runs to 14 residues. Per germline, CDR1 SNHLY and CDR2 FYNNEI. CDR3 sequence: CAGSGTGEQETQYF. Combining the CDR3 with reference TRBV2 and TRBJ2-5 gives the whole variable domain EPEVTQTPSHQVTQMGQEVILRCVPISNHLYFYWYRQILGQKVEFLVSFYNNEISEKSEIFDDQFSVERPDGSNFTLKIRSTKLEDSAMYFCAGSGTGEQETQYFGPGTRLLVL.

The chain joins TRBV29-1 to TRBJ2-7. The CDR3 extends over 11 amino acids. CDR1 and CDR2 from the germline V gene are SQVTM and ANQGSEA. The CDR3 spells CSAGRIYEQYF.

The CDR3 is CASSYAGLIRGTGELFF. The V and J genes are TRBV6-5 and TRBJ2-2; TCRdb's D call of TRBD2 is untestable without DNA. This CDR3 is built from 17 residues. CDR1 and CDR2 (germline): MNHEY, SVGAGI.

The chain uses TRBV12-3 or TRBV12-4 and TRBJ2-7; TCRdb's D gene call, TRBD2, goes unchecked for lack of DNA. The CDR3 spans 17 residues. CDR3 region: CASSLGPPGLSSYEQYF.

The chain joins TRBV20-1 to TRBJ2-1; TCRdb's D gene call, TRBD2, goes unchecked for lack of DNA. Germline-derived CDR1 and CDR2 are DFQATT and SNEGSKA (reference sequence). This CDR3 is 14 amino acids long. CDR3 sequence: CSARDPLVPNEQFF.

The V and J genes are TRBV10-1 and TRBJ2-6; the TCRdb D gene call, TRBD1, has no DNA to confirm it. This CDR3 contains 17 residues. Germline assignment: CDR1 WNHNN and CDR2 SYGVQD (reference sequence). The CDR3: CASSPREGGTGANVLTF.

The chain employs TRBV20-1 and TRBJ1-1. Germline values: CDR1 DFQATT, CDR2 SNEGSKA (reference sequence). This CDR3 is 12 amino acids long. CDR3 protein: CSASGFTTEAFF.

CDR3 region: CASGKRDGTNEQYF. V and J are TRBV19 and TRBJ2-7; the D gene TCRdb calls, TRBD2, cannot be checked with no DNA. The CDR3 covers 14 residues. CDR1 is LNHDA, CDR2 SQIVND, per germline (reference sequence).

The chain recombines TRBV12-3 or TRBV12-4 with TRBJ1-1; lacking DNA, the TRBD1 call made by TCRdb goes unchecked. This CDR3 is 11 amino acids long. CDR3 loop: CASQGVYGAFF.

This chain connects TRBV6-6 to TRBJ2-3; as DNA is missing, the TRBD1 call by TCRdb cannot be tested. This CDR3 spans 16 amino acids. The germline V gene encodes CDR1 MNHNY and CDR2 SVGAGI (reference sequence). The CDR3 region is CASSPVLGSSTDTQYF.